The 21 T cell receptor beta chains reported below all come from one sample, sequenced in a study of blood T cell repertoires in COVID-19. Assay used: immunoSEQ multiplex PCR; TCRdb lists only in-frame clones, some missing. The repertoire holds just over 250,000 clones, with 88% as singletons. Specimen: peripheral blood. Receptor source: a woman in her 70s with COVID-19, enrolled during active disease.

The chain has TRBV5-3 and TRBJ1-1; possibly TRBD1 for D (5 bases). TRBV5-3 is annotated as an ORF whose role is uncertain. The CDR3 totals 13 residues. V was clipped by 5 bases and J by 1 base, with 9 bases between them. CDR3 region: CARRRDRNTEAFF. The CDR3 coding sequence is TGTGCCAGAAGACGTGACAGGAACACTGAAGCTTTCTTT.

The table lists this clone with a count of one. The chain is built from TRBV12-5 and TRBJ2-5; 7 bases line up with TRBD2. There are 16 residues in the CDR3. CDR1 and CDR2 from the germline V gene are LGHNT and FRNRAP. After removal of 1 base from V and 2 bases from J, the junction contained 7 bases not matched to a gene. CDR3 residues: CASGLGRLGGQETQYF. CDR3 DNA: TGTGCTAGTGGTTTGGGACGTTTGGGGGGGCAAGAGACCCAGTACTTC.

The chain is built from TRBV6-2 or TRBV6-3 and TRBJ1-1; 10 bases are shared with TRBD1. The ends lost 0 bases at V and 5 bases at J; junction bases unmatched: 12. Germline V gene sequence: CDR1 MNHEY, CDR2 SVGEGT. CDR3 length: 18 amino acids. For the CDR3, the DNA is TGTGCCAGCAGTTACTCGGTTTGGGACAGGGGTGGGCGAACTGAAGCTTTCTTT. Encoded protein: CASSYSVWDRGGRTEAFF.

V gene TRBV2 combines with J gene TRBJ1-5; tentatively, D is TRBD1 (6 bases). The CDR3 runs 14 residues. Between the trimmed V and J ends, which lost 6 bases and 6 bases, there was a span of 15 bases. Germline CDR1 and CDR2: SNHLY and FYNNEI. CDR3 amino acids: CASRSYRAGQPQHF. As DNA, the CDR3 is TGTGCCAGCAGATCCTACAGGGCGGGTCAGCCCCAGCATTTT.

The chain employs TRBV10-3 and TRBJ1-3; possible D gene TRBD1, 5 bases. With 7 bases removed from V and 0 bases from J, the gap between germline ends came to 10 bases. Germline CDR1 reads ENHRY; CDR2 reads SYGVKD. This CDR3 is 14 amino acids long. The CDR3 nucleotides are TGTGCCATCACAGACGACAGCTCTGGAAACACCATATATTTT. It specifies CAITDDSSGNTIYF.

This clone was detected once. The CDR3 sequence: CATSDSGTYINIQYF. The CDR3 DNA is TGTGCCACCAGTGACTCCGGGACTTACATAAACATTCAGTACTTC. This sequence joins TRBV24-1 and TRBJ2-4; D is possibly TRBD2 (6 bases). The CDR3 consists of 15 residues. V gave up 4 bases and J gave up 6 bases, with 15 bases separating them. CDR1 is KGHDR and CDR2 is SFDVKD in the germline V gene.

J is TRBJ2-3 and V is TRBV29-1; TRBD1 matches 8 bases. Germline assignment: CDR1 SQVTM and CDR2 ANQGSEA. The CDR3 totals 13 residues. V lost 7 bases, J lost 5 bases, and 8 bases stayed unmatched. The CDR3 loop is CSDTDRAGDTQYF. DNA for the CDR3: TGCAGCGACACGGACAGGGCGGGAGATACGCAGTATTTT.

The V call is TRBV4-3, the J call TRBJ2-5, with 13 bases identical to TRBD2. CDR1 is LGHNA and CDR2 is YSLEER in the germline V gene. Trimming at V came to 1 base and at J to 5 bases, leaving 4 bases not matched to a gene. This CDR3 region has 16 residues. CDR3 sequence reads: CASSQGTSGSFETQYF. The CDR3 bases are TGCGCCAGCAGCCAAGGGACTAGCGGGAGTTTTGAGACCCAGTACTTC.

The chain has TRBV19 and TRBJ1-3, with D unresolved. Germline V CDR1 and CDR2: LNHDA, SQIVND (reference sequence). This CDR3 comprises 14 residues. V was clipped by 10 bases and J by 0 bases, with 13 bases between them. CDR3 bases: TGTGCCACCCGGGAATCCAGCTCTGGAAACACCATATATTTT. Encoded protein: CATRESSSGNTIYF.

The rearrangement joins TRBV3-1 (or the pseudogene TRBV3-2) to TRBJ2-7; 9 bases fit TRBD1. V gave up 3 bases and J gave up 1 base; unmatched junction bases: 4. The CDR3 runs to 15 residues. Germline CDR1 LGHDT, CDR2 YNNKEL (reference sequence). The CDR3 loop is CASSQGQGRSYEQYF. DNA of the CDR3: TGTGCCAGCAGCCAGGGACAGGGCAGATCCTACGAGCAGTACTTC.

The genes are TRBV5-4 and TRBJ2-7, with D maybe TRBD2 (5 bases). The V end lost 0 bases, the J end lost 0 bases, and 10 bases lay between the germline ends. Germline CDR1 and CDR2: SGHNT and YYREEE (reference sequence). The CDR3 sequence is 15 residues long. CDR3 sequence: CASSLGGSSSYEQYF. The DNA of the CDR3 is TGTGCCAGCAGCTTGGGCGGGTCAAGCTCCTACGAGCAGTACTTC.

CDR3 loop: CATSTKGRDLYGYTF. As DNA, the CDR3 is TGTGCCACCAGCACGAAAGGGAGGGACCTCTATGGCTACACCTTC. The chain recombines TRBV15 with TRBJ1-2, with D maybe TRBD1 (5 bases). This CDR3 has 15 amino acids. V lost 4 bases to trimming and J lost 4 bases, with 16 bases between them. From germline, CDR1 is LNHNV and CDR2 YYDKDF (reference sequence). Drawing the rest from reference TRBV15 and TRBJ1-2, the complete variable domain is DAMVIQNPRYQVTQFGKPVTLSCSQTLNHNVMYWYQQKSSQAPKLLFHYYDKDFNNEADTPDNFQSRRPNTSFCFLDIRSPGLGDTAMYLCATSTKGRDLYGYTFGSGTRLTVV.

This clone was observed a single time. J is TRBJ2-7 and V is TRBV4-1; TRBD2 agrees at 7 bases. The V and J ends lost 4 bases and 9 bases, in that order; junction bases with no gene match: 15. Germline V lookup: CDR1 MGHRA, CDR2 YSYEKL. The CDR3 is 15 residues long. CDR3 region: CASSPLGGSPGGQYF. The CDR3 coding sequence is TGCGCCAGCAGCCCCCTGGGGGGGAGCCCCGGGGGGCAGTACTTC.

To note about this clone: A junction end diverges from the germline sequence, so it may reflect a read error. V gene TRBV7-7 combines with J gene TRBJ2-1; the D gene is possibly TRBD1 (5 bases). Germline CDR1 and CDR2: SSHAT and FNYEAQ (reference sequence). The CDR3 totals 13 residues. The CDR3 loop is CASSLGARHEQFF. The CDR3 DNA is TGTGCTAGCAGCTTAGGGGCTCGACATGAGCAGTTCTTC.

This chain uses TRBV6-1 with TRBJ1-5, with D possibly TRBD1 on 5 matching bases. Germline lookup yields CDR1 MNHNS and CDR2 SASEGT. Trimming stripped 1 base from V and 6 bases from J, with 16 bases between. This CDR3 region has 16 residues. CDR3 coding DNA: TGTGCCAGCAGTGAAGAGAGTTGGGGGGATCGTCAGCCCCAGCATTTT. Residues: CASSEESWGDRQPQHF.

This sequence joins TRBV7-3 and TRBJ2-1; 8 bases line up with TRBD2. Germline CDR1 is SGHTA and CDR2 is FQGTGA. The length of the CDR3 is 15 residues. The junction had 10 bases not matched to a gene; V was cut back by 2 bases and J by 10 bases. The CDR3 spells CASSLGAGRAWEQFF. The CDR3 nucleotides are TGTGCCAGCAGCTTAGGTGCCGGGAGGGCCTGGGAGCAGTTCTTC.

The rearrangement uses TRBV12-5 and TRBJ2-5; possibly TRBD1 for D (9 bases). Germline assignment: CDR1 LGHNT and CDR2 FRNRAP. The CDR3 is 19 amino acids. The V end was cut by 5 bases, the J end by 0 bases, with 25 bases between. The CDR3 DNA reads as TGTGCTAGTGGTAAAGACAGGGGGGGACTAGTCAAGTACCAAGAGACCCAGTACTTC. Encoded protein: CASGKDRGGLVKYQETQYF.

J is TRBJ2-5 and V is TRBV5-1; the D is unclear. Germline assignment: CDR1 SGHRS and CDR2 YFSETQ. V was pared by 5 bases and J by 4 bases, with 9 bases between. The CDR3 is 12 residues long. CDR3 sequence: CASRVAGETQYF. DNA of the CDR3: TGCGCCAGCAGGGTCGCCGGAGAGACCCAGTACTTC. The entire variable domain, with the rest obtained from reference TRBV5-1 and TRBJ2-5, is as follows: KAGVTQTPRYLIKTRGQQVTLSCSPISGHRSVSWYQQTPGQGLQFLFEYFSETQRNKGNFPGRFSGRQFSNSRSEMNVSTLELGDSALYLCASRVAGETQYFGPGTRLLVL.

The CDR3 reads CASTQRTGRADTQYF. The CDR3 DNA reads TGTGCCAGCACCCAAAGGACAGGGAGGGCAGATACGCAGTATTTT. This chain uses TRBV6-5 with TRBJ2-3; D may be TRBD1 (8 bases). V was cut by 7 bases and J by 4 bases, with 18 bases left in between. The CDR3 consists of 15 residues. Germline CDR1 reads MNHEY; CDR2 reads SVGAGI.

There are a few counts of this clone. This chain connects TRBV7-8 to TRBJ1-3; 9 bases are a match to TRBD1. V lost 4 bases, J lost 4 bases, and 5 bases stayed unmatched. Looked up from germline, CDR1 is SGHVS and CDR2 is FQNEAQ. The CDR3 runs to 15 residues. The CDR3 DNA reads as TGTGCCAGCAGCTCCCGGACAGGGGTCGGAAACACCATATATTTT. It translates to CASSSRTGVGNTIYF.

This clone was recorded only once. The J gene is TRBJ1-2, the V gene TRBV28; 10 bases are a match to TRBD1. V lost 2 bases to trimming and J lost 7 bases; unmatched junction nucleotides: 7. The CDR3 has 15 residues. CDR1 and CDR2 from the germline V gene are MDHEN and SYDVKM. For the CDR3, the DNA is TGTGCCAGCAGTTTAAAGACAGGGGGCGCTTTTGGCTACACCTTC. Its translation is CASSLKTGGAFGYTF.